This T cell receptor (beta chain) stems from a study of blood T cell repertoires in COVID-19. Profiled with immunoSEQ multiplex PCR; TCRdb holds only in-frame clones, not every one. Among 250,000 or so clones listed, approximately 90% were seen once. V shed 0 bases and J shed 2 bases, with 11 bases lying between them. The CDR3 is 16 amino acids. The germline V gene encodes CDR1 MGHRA and CDR2 YSYEKL. Those designated as exposed participants met a COVID-19 case within 2 weeks before study entry. The sample comprised PBMCs or T cells enriched from blood (not recorded which). This sequence joins TRBV4-1 and TRBJ2-1, with D uncertain. The receptor comes from a man in his forties who had been exposed to COVID-19. For the CDR3, the DNA is TGCGCCAGCAGCCAAGAGCGGCAGCCAGCCTACAATGAGCAGTTCTTC. Translating it yields CASSQERQPAYNEQFF.